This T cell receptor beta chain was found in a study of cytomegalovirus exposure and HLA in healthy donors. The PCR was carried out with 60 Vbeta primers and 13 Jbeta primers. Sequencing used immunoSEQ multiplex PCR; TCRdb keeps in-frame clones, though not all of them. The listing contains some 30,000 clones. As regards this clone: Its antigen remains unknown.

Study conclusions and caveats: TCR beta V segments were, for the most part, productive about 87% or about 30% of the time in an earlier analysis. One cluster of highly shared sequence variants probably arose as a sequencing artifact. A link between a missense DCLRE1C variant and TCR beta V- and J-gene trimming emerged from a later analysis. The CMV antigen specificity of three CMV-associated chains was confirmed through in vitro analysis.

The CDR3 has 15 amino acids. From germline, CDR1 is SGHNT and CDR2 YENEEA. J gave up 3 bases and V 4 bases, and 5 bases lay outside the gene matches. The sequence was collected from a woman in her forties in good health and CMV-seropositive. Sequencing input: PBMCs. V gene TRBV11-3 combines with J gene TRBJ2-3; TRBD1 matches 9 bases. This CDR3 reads CASSSRTGETDTQYF. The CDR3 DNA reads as TGTGCCAGCAGCTCCCGGACAGGGGAGACAGATACGCAGTATTTT.